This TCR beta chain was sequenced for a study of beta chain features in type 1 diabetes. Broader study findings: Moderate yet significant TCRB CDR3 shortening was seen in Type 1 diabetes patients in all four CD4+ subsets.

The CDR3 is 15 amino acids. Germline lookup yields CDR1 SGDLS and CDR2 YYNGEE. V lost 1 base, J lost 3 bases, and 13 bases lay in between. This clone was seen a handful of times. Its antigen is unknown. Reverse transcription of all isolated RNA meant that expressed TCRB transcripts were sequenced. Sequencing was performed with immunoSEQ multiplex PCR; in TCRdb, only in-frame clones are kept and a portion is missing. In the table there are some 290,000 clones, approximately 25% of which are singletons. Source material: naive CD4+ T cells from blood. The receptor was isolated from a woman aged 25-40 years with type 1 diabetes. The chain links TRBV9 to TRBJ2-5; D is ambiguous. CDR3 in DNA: TGTGCCAGCAGCGTACGAGTTGAAGTTGAAGAGACCCAGTACTTC. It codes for CASSVRVEVEETQYF.